Detailed here is one TCR beta chain. What it recognizes is unknown. The source of the sample is a study of identical twins. Points from the study as a whole: High-abundance cord blood beta clonotypes had fewer insertions; memory repertoires showed none.

TCRdb independently ran MiXCR on the 5' RACE reads; one entry per CDR3 protein. The data show approximately 590,000 distinct CDR3 sequences, roughly 9.5% seen once. This CDR3 has 16 residues. Germline V gene sequence: CDR1 ENHRY, CDR2 SYGVKD. V trimming: 6 bases; J trimming: 8 bases; junction bases outside the gene matches: 7. These data are also associated with another study on yellow fever vaccine responses in identical twins. That study adds: The authors reported partly convergent, partly personalized vaccine responses in identical twins.

The V call is TRBV10-3, the J call TRBJ2-1; 16 nucleotides align to TRBD2. This receptor was taken from a woman between 18 and 29 years old in good health. The sample comprised PBMCs. The CDR3 sequence: CAIRVPGLAGGYEQFF. The CDR3 bases are TGTGCCATCAGAGTTCCGGGACTAGCGGGAGGGTATGAGCAGTTCTTC.